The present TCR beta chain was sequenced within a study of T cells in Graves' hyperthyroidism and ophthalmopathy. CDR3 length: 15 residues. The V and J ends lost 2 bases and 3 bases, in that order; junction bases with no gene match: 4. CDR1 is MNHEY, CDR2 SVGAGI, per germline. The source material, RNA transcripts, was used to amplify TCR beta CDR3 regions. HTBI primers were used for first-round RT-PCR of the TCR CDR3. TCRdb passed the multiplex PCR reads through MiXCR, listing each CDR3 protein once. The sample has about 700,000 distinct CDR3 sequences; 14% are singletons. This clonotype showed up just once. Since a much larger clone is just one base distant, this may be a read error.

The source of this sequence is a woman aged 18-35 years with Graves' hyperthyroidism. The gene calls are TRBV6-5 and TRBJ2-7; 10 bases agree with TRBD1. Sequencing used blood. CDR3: CASSYLGTGDYEQYF. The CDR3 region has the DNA TGTGCCAGCAGTTACCTCGGGACAGGGGACTACGAGCAGTACTTC.